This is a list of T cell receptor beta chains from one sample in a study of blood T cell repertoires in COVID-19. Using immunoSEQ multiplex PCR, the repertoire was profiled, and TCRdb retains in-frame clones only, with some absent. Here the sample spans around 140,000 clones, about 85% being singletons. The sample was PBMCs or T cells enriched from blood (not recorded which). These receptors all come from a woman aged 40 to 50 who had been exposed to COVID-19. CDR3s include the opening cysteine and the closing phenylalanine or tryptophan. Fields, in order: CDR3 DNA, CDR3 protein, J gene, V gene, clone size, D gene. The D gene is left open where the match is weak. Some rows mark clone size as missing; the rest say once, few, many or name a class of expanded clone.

cdr3_nt: TGTGCCAGCAGTGCGAGGACAGGGACTGAAGCTTTCTTT; cdr3_aa: CASSARTGTEAFF; j_call: TRBJ1-1; v_call: TRBV12-3/TRBV12-4; clone_size: few; d_call: TRBD1
cdr3_nt: TGTGCCAGCAGTGATCGTGGCTCGATGAACACTGAAGCTTTCTTT; cdr3_aa: CASSDRGSMNTEAFF; j_call: TRBJ1-1; v_call: TRBV2; clone_size: .; d_call: .
cdr3_nt: TGTGCCAGCAGTCCCACGACAGGGCCAGGAAGCAATCAGCCCCAGCATTTT; cdr3_aa: CASSPTTGPGSNQPQHF; j_call: TRBJ1-5; v_call: TRBV28; clone_size: few; d_call: TRBD1
cdr3_nt: TGTGCCAGCAGCTTAGGGGACACCTATGGCTACACCTTC; cdr3_aa: CASSLGDTYGYTF; j_call: TRBJ1-2; v_call: TRBV7-9; clone_size: .; d_call: .
cdr3_nt: TGTGCCAGCAGCTTGATTGGGGGCGCGGAAGCTTTCTTT; cdr3_aa: CASSLIGGAEAFF; j_call: TRBJ1-1; v_call: TRBV5-5; clone_size: .; d_call: .
cdr3_nt: TGTGCCAGCAGCGTACCGGGGGACAGGGCAAAGACCCAGTACTTC; cdr3_aa: CASSVPGDRAKTQYF; j_call: TRBJ2-5; v_call: TRBV7-2; clone_size: .; d_call: TRBD1
cdr3_nt: TGTGCCAGCAGCTTAGTAAGGGGAACTAATGAAAAACTGTTTTTT; cdr3_aa: CASSLVRGTNEKLFF; j_call: TRBJ1-4; v_call: TRBV7-2; clone_size: .; d_call: .
cdr3_nt: TGTGCCAGCAGCTCAATAGGACAGAATGAAGCTTTCTTT; cdr3_aa: CASSSIGQNEAFF; j_call: TRBJ1-1; v_call: TRBV7-2; clone_size: .; d_call: .
cdr3_nt: TGTGCCAGCAGCGTAGGGAAGACAGGTCTCTCTGGCTACACCTTC; cdr3_aa: CASSVGKTGLSGYTF; j_call: TRBJ1-2; v_call: TRBV9; clone_size: .; d_call: .
cdr3_nt: TGTGCCAGCAGCCAATACCGGGACACCACTGGAAACACCATATATTTT; cdr3_aa: CASSQYRDTTGNTIYF; j_call: TRBJ1-3; v_call: TRBV3-1/TRBV3-2; clone_size: .; d_call: .
cdr3_nt: TGTGCCAGCAGCCCCACAGGGACGGGCGGCTACACCTTC; cdr3_aa: CASSPTGTGGYTF; j_call: TRBJ1-2; v_call: TRBV6-5; clone_size: .; d_call: .
cdr3_nt: TGCGCCAGCAGCCAAGGTTTGACCGCGGCCAGGGATGAAAAACTGTTTTTT; cdr3_aa: CASSQGLTAARDEKLFF; j_call: TRBJ1-4; v_call: TRBV4-1; clone_size: .; d_call: .
cdr3_nt: TGTGCCAGTAGTATAAAGGCGGGAACACGTGGCTACACCTTC; cdr3_aa: CASSIKAGTRGYTF; j_call: TRBJ1-2; v_call: TRBV19; clone_size: once; d_call: .
cdr3_nt: TGCGCCAGCAGCCAAGATGGGACAGGGGTGAACACTGAAGCTTTCTTT; cdr3_aa: CASSQDGTGVNTEAFF; j_call: TRBJ1-1; v_call: TRBV4-3; clone_size: .; d_call: TRBD1
cdr3_nt: TGTGCCAGCAGCTGGGGAGACGTCGGGGGCGAGCAGTACTTC; cdr3_aa: CASSWGDVGGEQYF; j_call: TRBJ2-7; v_call: TRBV5-6; clone_size: .; d_call: .
cdr3_nt: TGCGCCAGCAGGTCCAACGGGGGGCGGGTGAGGAATGAGCAGTTCTTC; cdr3_aa: CASRSNGGRVRNEQFF; j_call: TRBJ2-1; v_call: TRBV5-1; clone_size: .; d_call: .
cdr3_nt: TGTGCCAGCAGCACCAGGGCCGGGGCCAAAAACATTCAGTACTTC; cdr3_aa: CASSTRAGAKNIQYF; j_call: TRBJ2-4; v_call: TRBV7-8; clone_size: .; d_call: .
cdr3_nt: TGCGCCAGCAGCTTGATTAGACAGGGGGCTGCAGATACGCAGTATTTT; cdr3_aa: CASSLIRQGAADTQYF; j_call: TRBJ2-3; v_call: TRBV5-1; clone_size: once; d_call: TRBD1
cdr3_nt: TGCGCCAGCAGCTTGGGCAGAGGAAACACCATATATTTT; cdr3_aa: CASSLGRGNTIYF; j_call: TRBJ1-3; v_call: TRBV5-1; clone_size: .; d_call: .